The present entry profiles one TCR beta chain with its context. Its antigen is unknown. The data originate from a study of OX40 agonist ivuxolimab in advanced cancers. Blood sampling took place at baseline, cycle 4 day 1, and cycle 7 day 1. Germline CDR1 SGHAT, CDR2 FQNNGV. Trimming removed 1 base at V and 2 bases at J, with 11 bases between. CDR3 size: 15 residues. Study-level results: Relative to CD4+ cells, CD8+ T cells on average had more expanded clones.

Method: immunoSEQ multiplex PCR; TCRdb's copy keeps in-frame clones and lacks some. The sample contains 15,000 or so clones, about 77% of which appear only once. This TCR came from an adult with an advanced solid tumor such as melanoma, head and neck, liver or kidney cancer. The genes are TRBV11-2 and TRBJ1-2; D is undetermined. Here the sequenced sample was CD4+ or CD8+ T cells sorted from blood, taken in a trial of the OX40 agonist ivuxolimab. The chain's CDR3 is CASSLVTGNNYGYTF. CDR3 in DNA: TGTGCCAGCAGCTTAGTTACTGGGAACAACTATGGCTACACCTTC. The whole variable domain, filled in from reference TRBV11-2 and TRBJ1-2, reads EAGVAQSPRYKIIEKRQSVAFWCNPISGHATLYWYQQILGQGPKLLIQFQNNGVVDDSQLPKDRFSAERLKGVDSTLKIQPAKLEDSAVYLCASSLVTGNNYGYTFGSGTRLTVV.